This T cell receptor beta chain derives from a study of long-term antiretroviral therapy in people with HIV. General study findings and limits: Sampling of blood ran from about 2003 to 2017, and older ART regimens were possibly in use. HIV repertoires covered narrower CDR3 length ranges than controls did.

Among participants with HIV, every one received treatment in the United States. At survey level, the immunoSEQ assay was run in its v3.0 version. Sequencing was performed with immunoSEQ multiplex PCR; in TCRdb, only in-frame clones are kept and a portion is missing. The table shows some 15,000 clones, with over 80% occurring only once. As for this clone: Its antigen is as yet unknown.

V was clipped by 5 bases and J by 2 bases, with 12 bases between them. In germline, CDR1 is LNHDA, CDR2 SQIVND (reference sequence). CDR3 length: 15 amino acids. The clonotype comes from a woman aged 40 to 55 with HIV. The chain carries TRBV19 and TRBJ2-2; the D gene could be TRBD1 or TRBD2 (5 bases each). The specimen was unsorted PBMCs, collected 1.8 years before starting antiretroviral therapy. The DNA of the CDR3 is TGTGCCAGTAGTCCCCGGGACCCCAACACCGGGGAGCTGTTTTTT. Translating gives CASSPRDPNTGELFF.